This TCR beta chain is from a study of T cell responses to AZD1222 COVID-19 vaccine. As to this clone: Its antigen is as yet unknown.

Produced via immunoSEQ multiplex PCR; TCRdb's table is partial and in-frame only. The table lists approximately 130,000 clones, 86% of them singletons. Overall study results and limits: No repertoire was sampled before or during the peak T cell response, only after it.

Second-dose groups at about 4 or about 12 weeks were pooled. The V and J ends lost 10 bases and 5 bases respectively, with 20 bases between them. Germline V gene sequence: CDR1 LNHDA, CDR2 SQIVND (reference sequence). This CDR3 contains 14 residues. This sequence originates from an adult who received the AZD1222 COVID-19 vaccine. This sequence joins TRBV19 and TRBJ2-5; either TRBD1 or TRBD2 may fit D (5 bases each). The source was peripheral blood, collected 28 days after the second AZD1222 dose. The chain's CDR3 is CATQNPPWGETQYF. CDR3 bases: TGTGCCACCCAAAACCCCCCTTGGGGGGAGACCCAGTACTTC.